The next 21 T cell receptor beta chains were all read from a single sample in a study of T cells after yellow fever vaccination. Each CDR3 protein gets one entry after TCRdb re-called the 5' RACE reads with MiXCR. The data contain about 310,000 distinct CDR3 sequences, around 4% of them singletons. Sequences were derived from PBMCs, sampled on the day of the yellow fever booster vaccination. Receptors originate from a man aged 18 to 30 who received the YFV17D yellow fever vaccine.

This clonotype was observed many times. The chain uses TRBV10-2 and TRBJ2-7, with D possibly matching TRBD2 (6 bases). Germline lookup yields CDR1 WSHSY and CDR2 SAAADI. Trimming took 5 bases from V and 6 from J, leaving 11 bases between them. The CDR3 covers 12 residues. The CDR3 spells CASSRGWVEQYV. The CDR3 DNA is TGCGCCAGCAGTCGGGGGTGGGTCGAGCAGTACGTC.

The genes are TRBV7-2 and TRBJ2-1; the D gene is possibly TRBD1 (5 bases). The length of the CDR3 is 12 residues. Deletions cut 5 bases from V and 9 bases from J, with 11 bases between. Germline values: CDR1 SGHTA, CDR2 FQGNSA. CDR3 loop: CASSGRVREQFF. DNA for the CDR3: TGTGCCAGCAGCGGCAGGGTTCGTGAGCAGTTCTTC.

This clonotype was detected many times. This chain uses TRBV20-1 with TRBJ2-3, with 15 bases fitting TRBD2. Germline values: CDR1 DFQATT, CDR2 SNEGSKA (reference sequence). The CDR3 runs to 17 residues. The V segment lost 4 bases and the J segment 2 bases; nucleotides outside the gene matches: 7. The CDR3 DNA reads TGCAGTGCTATCCCGGGACTAGCGGGGGGCCTCACAGATACGCAGTATTTT. This translates into CSAIPGLAGGLTDTQYF.

As regards this clonotype: A much larger clone is a single base away; this may be a read error. The rearrangement links TRBV6-5 to TRBJ2-1; the match to TRBD2 covers 13 bases. The CDR3 length is 15 residues. After removal of 6 bases from V and 6 bases from J, the junction contained 5 bases not matched to a gene. The germline CDR1 and CDR2 sequences are MNHEY and SVGAGI. The CDR3 spells CASSRGTSGVNEQFF. CDR3 DNA: TGTGCCAGCAGCCGAGGGACTAGCGGGGTCAATGAGCAGTTCTTC.

This clonotype has a count of ten or more. This chain connects TRBV5-1 to TRBJ2-1; D unclear. Germline CDR1 is SGHRS and CDR2 is YFSETQ. Trimming took off 4 bases at V and 8 bases at J, with 10 bases between the two ends. The CDR3 is 12 residues long. CDR3 sequence (DNA): TGCGCCAGCAGCCCCCCCCGCGATGAGCAGTTCTTC. It codes for CASSPPRDEQFF. The full variable domain, in which reference TRBV5-1 and TRBJ2-1 provide the parts outside the CDR3, is KAGVTQTPRYLIKTRGQQVTLSCSPISGHRSVSWYQQTPGQGLQFLFEYFSETQRNKGNFPGRFSGRQFSNSRSEMNVSTLELGDSALYLCASSPPRDEQFFGPGTRLTVL.

In this sample, this clonotype turned up many times. The V gene is TRBV7-9, the J gene TRBJ2-5; D not certain. The germline V gene has CDR1 SEHNR and CDR2 FQNEAQ (reference sequence). With 0 bases removed from V and 3 bases from J, the gap between germline ends came to 5 bases. The CDR3 covers 13 residues. In nucleotides, the CDR3 is TGTGCCAGCAGCTTAGCGGTGAAAGAGACCCAGTACTTC. This encodes CASSLAVKETQYF.

The CDR3 sequence: CASSSPGQDIQETQYF. CDR3 sequence (DNA): TGTGCCAGCAGCAGCCCGGGACAGGACATACAAGAGACCCAGTACTTC. The chain uses TRBV12-3 or TRBV12-4 and TRBJ2-5; TRBD1 agrees at 8 bases. Trimming cost V 6 bases and J 2 bases; bases outside gene matches: 11. CDR3 length: 16 residues.

This clonotype has ten or more counts. The V call is TRBV20-1, the J call TRBJ1-5, with 9 bases that match TRBD1. V trimming: 0 bases; J trimming: 2 bases; junction bases outside the gene matches: 2. The length of the CDR3 is 15 residues. CDR1 DFQATT and CDR2 SNEGSKA come from the germline V gene (reference sequence). The CDR3 bases are TGCAGTGCTAGAGATCGGGACAGGGGCAATCAGCCCCAGCATTTT. Amino acid sequence: CSARDRDRGNQPQHF.

The chain combines TRBV27 with TRBJ1-2; D gene uncertain. V dropped 0 bases and J dropped 8 bases, with 10 bases sitting between them. Germline V gene sequence: CDR1 MNHEY, CDR2 SMNVEV (reference sequence). CDR3 length: 13 amino acids. Here the CDR3 reads CASSLSWAGGYTF. In DNA, the CDR3 is TGTGCCAGCAGTTTATCTTGGGCCGGCGGCTACACCTTC.

This clonotype was detected many times. The chain combines TRBV7-8 with TRBJ1-1; 9 bases line up with TRBD1. J gave up 7 bases and V 5 bases, and 14 bases lay outside the gene matches. In germline, CDR1 is SGHVS, CDR2 FQNEAQ. The CDR3 sequence is 16 residues long. This chain's CDR3 is CASSDNPGQGGNEAFF. The CDR3 nucleotides are TGTGCCAGCAGCGATAATCCGGGACAGGGAGGGAATGAAGCTTTCTTT.

V and J are TRBV7-9 and TRBJ2-3, with TRBD1 matching 8 bases. V lost 4 bases and J lost 5; bases outside the gene matches: 8. The CDR3 has 15 amino acids. Germline lookup yields CDR1 SEHNR and CDR2 FQNEAQ (reference sequence). CDR3 nucleotides: TGTGCCAGCAGCTCCAGCCGGACAGGGATAGATACGCAGTATTTT. This encodes CASSSSRTGIDTQYF. Full variable domain (rest looked up from reference TRBV7-9 and TRBJ2-3): DTGVSQNPRHKITKRGQNVTFRCDPISEHNRLYWYRQTLGQGPEFLTYFQNEAQLEKSRLLSDRFSAERPKGSFSTLEIQRTEQGDSAMYLCASSSSRTGIDTQYFGPGTRLTVL.

This clonotype was counted many times. V is TRBV4-2 and J is TRBJ2-3, with D hard to call. The CDR3 has 15 amino acids. The ends were cut back, 3 bases at V and 0 bases at J, with 10 bases in the middle. Per the germline V gene, CDR1 is LGHNA and CDR2 is YNFKEQ. The CDR3 here is CASSQKKGSTDTQYF. DNA for the CDR3: TGTGCCAGCAGCCAGAAAAAGGGCAGCACAGATACGCAGTATTTT.

This clonotype was detected a few times. The CDR3 is CASSLGPGGSQPQHF. The CDR3 DNA reads TGTGCCAGCAGCTTAGGGCCAGGGGGCTCTCAGCCCCAGCATTTT. The chain uses TRBV7-9 and TRBJ1-5; 8 bases are a match to TRBD1. This CDR3 spans 15 amino acids. Germline trimming cut 1 base from V and 6 bases from J; bases unmatched to any gene: 5. Germline-derived CDR1 and CDR2 are SEHNR and FQNEAQ (reference sequence).

This clonotype showed up just a few times. The chain couples TRBV7-3 to TRBJ2-5; TRBD2 matches at 13 bases. Germline loops: CDR1 SGHTA, CDR2 FQGTGA. The CDR3 totals 20 residues. Here the CDR3 DNA reads TGTCCTCGAGCCGCCTTAACGAGGGCCCTTACTAGCGGGGGGGCGGAGACCCAGTACTTC. Its protein is CPRAALTRALTSGGAETQYF. The full variable domain, rest sourced from reference TRBV7-3 and TRBJ2-5, is GAGVSQTPSNKVTEKGKYVELRCDPISGHTALYWYRQSLGQGPEFLIYFQGTGAADDSGLPNDRFFAVRPEGSVSTLKIQRTERGDSAVYLCPRAALTRALTSGGAETQYFGPGTRLLVL.

The CDR3 DNA reads as TGCAGCCACTATAGCGGGACTAGCACAGATACGCAGTATTTT. It is translated as CSHYSGTSTDTQYF. This chain links TRBV20-1 with TRBJ2-3, with 8 bases fitting TRBD2. Germline values: CDR1 DFQATT, CDR2 SNEGSKA (reference sequence). The CDR3 length is 14 residues.

This rearrangement joins TRBV5-1 to TRBJ2-3; D perhaps matches TRBD1 (6 bases). The V gene's germline CDR1 is SGHRS and CDR2 YFSETQ. Trimming cost V 7 bases and J 5 bases, with 29 bases left between them. The CDR3 is made up of 18 amino acids. CDR3 nucleotides: TGCGCCAGCTCCTTACAACCACGGACAGCCTCTGTCAGAGATACGCAGTATTTT. Translating it yields CASSLQPRTASVRDTQYF.

In its sample, this clonotype was seen many times. V usage is TRBV20-1 and J usage is TRBJ2-1; 9 nucleotides agree with TRBD2. This CDR3 has 17 amino acids. Germline V gene data show CDR1 as DFQATT and CDR2 as SNEGSKA (reference sequence). V lost 0 bases and J lost 3; bases outside the gene matches: 9. The CDR3 loop is CSARDLAGKRNYNEQFF. The CDR3 DNA reads as TGCAGTGCTAGAGATCTAGCGGGGAAGAGAAACTACAATGAGCAGTTCTTC.

This clonotype was observed a few times. The chain employs TRBV2 and TRBJ2-2, with D possibly matching TRBD1 (5 bases). Germline V gives CDR1 SNHLY, CDR2 FYNNEI. The CDR3 is made up of 13 amino acids. V gave up 7 bases and J gave up 6 bases, with 12 bases separating them. The DNA for the CDR3 is TGTGCCAGCAATACAGGCGGTTCCGGGGAGCTGTTTTTT. It encodes CASNTGGSGELFF.

The chain is built from TRBV5-6 and TRBJ2-7; TRBD2 matches at 7 bases. The CDR3 spans 15 residues. The V and J ends lost 5 bases and 0 bases, in that order; junction bases with no gene match: 8. Per germline, CDR1 SGHDT and CDR2 YYEEEE. The CDR3 nucleotides read TGTGCCAGCAGGCCAACGGGGGGATACTCCTACGAGCAGTACTTC. The encoded protein is CASRPTGGYSYEQYF.

This clonotype appeared many times. This chain links TRBV6-5 with TRBJ1-5; 10 nucleotides agree with TRBD1. This CDR3 has 15 amino acids. The V and J ends lost 6 bases and 0 bases, in that order; junction bases with no gene match: 2. CDR1 MNHEY and CDR2 SVGAGI come from the germline V gene. The CDR3 is CASSGQGDSNQPQHF. As DNA, the CDR3 is TGTGCCAGCAGCGGACAGGGGGATAGCAATCAGCCCCAGCATTTT.

This clonotype was counted many times. V usage is TRBV7-2 and J usage is TRBJ2-7; D gene ambiguous. Trimming left V 5 bases short and J 7 bases short, with 18 bases between. The CDR3 extends over 14 amino acids. Germline V gene data show CDR1 as SGHTA and CDR2 as FQGNSA. The CDR3 loop reads CASSPGAGPIEQYF. The CDR3 DNA sequence: TGTGCCAGCAGCCCCGGAGCAGGCCCTATAGAGCAGTACTTC.